This TCR beta chain is from a study of a mutant IDH1 vaccine in newly diagnosed glioma. Study information: Radiotherapy alone preceded vaccination by 4-6 weeks; alternatively, vaccination started with temozolomide cycles. Beforehand, treatment had been radiotherapy, temozolomide, or both; the majority received both. Study findings and constraints: Patients showed vaccine-induced immune responses at a rate of 80% to 95%.

Notes on this clone: Its specificity is unknown.

Time point described: week 35, safety follow-up. What each vaccine dose contained was 300 ug of mutant IDH1 20-mer peptide, accompanied by topical imiquimod. Clones were read by immunoSEQ multiplex PCR, and TCRdb kept only the in-frame ones, dropping some. The table includes about 26,000 clones, 83% detected once. This specimen consisted of PBMCs, obtained from a glioma patient whose treatment included an IDH1 peptide vaccine. The TCR sequence derives from a man aged 25-45 years with glioma.

CDR3 residues: CASSSPSDRDNEQFF. CDR3 nucleotide sequence: TGTGCCAGCAGCTCGCCCTCGGACAGAGACAATGAGCAGTTCTTC. The gene calls are TRBV7-6 and TRBJ2-1; tentative D call: TRBD1 (6 bases). This CDR3 spans 15 amino acids. V gave up 4 bases and J gave up 5 bases, with 15 bases separating them. Germline values: CDR1 SGHVS, CDR2 FNYEAQ.